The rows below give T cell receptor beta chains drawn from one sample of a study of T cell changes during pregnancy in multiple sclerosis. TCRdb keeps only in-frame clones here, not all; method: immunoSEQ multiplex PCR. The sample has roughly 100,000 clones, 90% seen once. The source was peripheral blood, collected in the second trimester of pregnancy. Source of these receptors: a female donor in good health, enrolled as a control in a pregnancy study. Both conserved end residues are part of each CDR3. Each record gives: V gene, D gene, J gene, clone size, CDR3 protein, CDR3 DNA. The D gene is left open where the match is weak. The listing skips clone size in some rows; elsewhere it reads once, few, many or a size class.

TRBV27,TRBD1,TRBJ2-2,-,CASSLPGTATTGELFF,TGTGCCAGCAGTTTGCCCGGGACAGCAACCACCGGGGAGCTGTTTTTT
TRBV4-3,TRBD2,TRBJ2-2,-,CASSPRLAGSTGELFF,TGCGCCAGCAGCCCTCGGCTAGCGGGGTCCACCGGGGAGCTGTTTTTT
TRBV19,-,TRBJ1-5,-,CASSRSTEFNQPQHF,TGTGCCAGTAGTCGGTCCACAGAATTCAATCAGCCCCAGCATTTT
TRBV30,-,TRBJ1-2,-,CAWSGGLGYGYTF,TGTGCCTGGAGTGGGGGGCTCGGCTATGGCTACACCTTC
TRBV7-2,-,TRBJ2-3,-,CASSLSRGISDTQYF,TGTGCCAGCAGCTTAAGTCGGGGGATTTCAGATACGCAGTATTTT
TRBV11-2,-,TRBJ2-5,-,CASSSTTTEKETQYF,TGTGCCAGCAGCTCCACTACGACCGAGAAGGAGACCCAGTACTTC
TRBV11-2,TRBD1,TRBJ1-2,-,CASSLAQGAGGYTF,TGTGCCAGCAGCTTAGCCCAGGGGGCGGGAGGCTACACCTTC
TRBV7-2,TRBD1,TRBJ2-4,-,CASSHRSPGQGTKNIQYF,TGTGCCAGCAGCCACCGATCCCCGGGACAGGGAACCAAAAACATTCAGTACTTC
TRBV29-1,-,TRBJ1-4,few,CSVVTGEKLFF,TGCAGCGTTGTTACAGGTGAAAAACTGTTTTTT
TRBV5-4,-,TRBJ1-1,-,CASSWGRQGRNTEAFF,TGTGCCAGCAGCTGGGGAAGGCAGGGGCGGAACACTGAAGCTTTCTTT
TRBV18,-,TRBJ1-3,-,CASSPAENTIYF,TGTGCCAGCTCACCCGCAGAAAACACCATATATTTT
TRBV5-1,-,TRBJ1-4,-,CASSLRRGAATNEKLFF,TGCGCCAGCAGCTTGCGCAGGGGTGCGGCAACTAATGAAAAACTGTTTTTT
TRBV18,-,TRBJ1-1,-,CASSPLETGAEAFF,TGTGCCAGCTCACCACTAGAGACAGGCGCCGAAGCTTTCTTT
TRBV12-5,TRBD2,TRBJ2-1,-,CASGLVSGSYNEQFF,TGTGCTAGTGGTTTGGTTAGCGGGAGCTACAATGAGCAGTTCTTC
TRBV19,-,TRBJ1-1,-,CASSTTVNTEAFF,TGTGCCAGTAGTACCACAGTGAACACTGAAGCTTTCTTT
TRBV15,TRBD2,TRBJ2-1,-,CATSRDGASGLDNEQFF,TGTGCCACCAGCAGAGATGGGGCTAGCGGGTTGGACAATGAGCAGTTCTTC
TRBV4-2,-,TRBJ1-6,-,CASSQDQGSDSPLHF,TGTGCCAGCAGCCAAGATCAGGGCTCGGATTCACCCCTCCACTTT
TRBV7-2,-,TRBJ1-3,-,CASSPWLSGNTIYF,TGTGCCAGCAGCCCCTGGCTCTCTGGAAACACCATATATTTT
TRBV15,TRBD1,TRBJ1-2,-,CATSPSDRGRRLGYGYTF,TGTGCCACCAGCCCGTCAGACAGGGGGCGCCGCCTAGGCTATGGCTACACCTTC
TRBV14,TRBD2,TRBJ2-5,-,CASSPPGLAGRETQYF,TGTGCCAGCAGCCCCCCTGGACTAGCGGGGAGGGAGACCCAGTACTTC
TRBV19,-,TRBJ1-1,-,CASSLTGTEAFF,TGTGCCAGTAGTTTGACAGGCACTGAAGCTTTCTTT
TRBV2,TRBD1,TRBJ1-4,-,CASRRQGTATNEKLFF,TGTGCCAGCAGGAGACAGGGAACGGCAACTAATGAAAAACTGTTTTTT
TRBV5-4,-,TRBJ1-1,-,CASSRTGRNTEAFF,TGTGCCAGCAGCAGAACCGGGAGGAACACTGAAGCTTTCTTT
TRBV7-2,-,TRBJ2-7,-,CASSLPGGYEQYF,TGTGCCAGCAGCTTACCGGGTGGGTACGAGCAGTACTTC
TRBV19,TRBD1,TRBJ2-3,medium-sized,CASSITPRTGADTQYF,TGTGCCAGTAGTATTACCCCTCGGACAGGGGCAGATACGCAGTATTTT
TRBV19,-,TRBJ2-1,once,CASRGGAARNEQFF,TGTGCCAGTAGAGGGGGGGCGGCCCGCAATGAGCAGTTCTTC
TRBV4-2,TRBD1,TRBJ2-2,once,CASSLRTGRELFF,TGTGCCAGCAGCCTCAGGACAGGGCGGGAGCTGTTTTTT
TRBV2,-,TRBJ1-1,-,CASSILAGNTEAFF,TGTGCCAGCAGCATATTGGCAGGGAACACTGAAGCTTTCTTT
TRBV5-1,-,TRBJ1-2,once,CASSGQSSRANYGYTF,TGCGCCAGCAGCGGACAATCCAGTCGGGCTAACTATGGCTACACCTTC
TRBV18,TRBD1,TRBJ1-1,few,CASSPRGDSSTEAFF,TGTGCCAGCTCACCTCGAGGGGACAGCAGCACTGAAGCTTTCTTT
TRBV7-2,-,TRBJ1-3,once,CASSGGATGNTIYF,TGTGCCAGCAGCGGGGGGGCCACCGGAAACACCATATATTTT
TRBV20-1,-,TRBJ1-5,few,CSALDQPQHF,TGCAGTGCTCTTGATCAGCCCCAGCATTTT